These T cell receptor beta chains were read from a single sample in a study of early T cells in non-severe SARS-CoV-2 infection. TCRdb independently ran MiXCR on the 5' RACE reads; one entry per CDR3 protein. Among 55,000 to 65,000 distinct CDR3 sequences listed, approximately 15% were seen once. This specimen was whole blood, taken at baseline. The source is an adult who was a healthcare worker with PCR-confirmed SARS-CoV-2 infection or an uninfected control (not recorded which). Both conserved end residues are trimmed from each CDR3.

V: TRBV20-1; length: 10; CDR3: SASRAVGEQY
V: TRBV14; length: 13; CDR3: ASSPGTRQAYEQY
V: TRBV12-3/TRBV12-4; length: 14; CDR3: ASSHKRGGDTGELF
V: TRBV27; length: 10; CDR3: ASRQGINEQY
V: TRBV2; length: 13; CDR3: ASSVTGGSENTIY
V: TRBV5-1; length: 12; CDR3: ASRPGTGGGTQY
V: TRBV6-4; length: 13; CDR3: ASSPSGHSTDTQY
V: TRBV21-1; length: 8; CDR3: AHRKSEQF
V: TRBV6-5; length: 13; CDR3: ASKRGFDPNYGYT
V: TRBV11-2; length: 10; CDR3: ASSLGGGEQY
V: TRBV2; length: 13; CDR3: ASIERTVMNTEAF
V: TRBV28; length: 10; CDR3: ASKDGRYEQY
V: TRBV5-1; length: 13; CDR3: ASFRGGPNSNEQF
V: TRBV14; length: 11; CDR3: ASSFAAGGGQY
V: TRBV3-1; length: 13; CDR3: ASSQDRWATDTQY
V: TRBV5-6; length: 11; CDR3: ASSPTSSYEQY
V: TRBV12-3/TRBV12-4; length: 11; CDR3: ASSQDSNQPQH
V: TRBV5-1; length: 13; CDR3: ASSTPGRERDEQY
V: TRBV5-1; length: 13; CDR3: ASSLLDPGDTEAF